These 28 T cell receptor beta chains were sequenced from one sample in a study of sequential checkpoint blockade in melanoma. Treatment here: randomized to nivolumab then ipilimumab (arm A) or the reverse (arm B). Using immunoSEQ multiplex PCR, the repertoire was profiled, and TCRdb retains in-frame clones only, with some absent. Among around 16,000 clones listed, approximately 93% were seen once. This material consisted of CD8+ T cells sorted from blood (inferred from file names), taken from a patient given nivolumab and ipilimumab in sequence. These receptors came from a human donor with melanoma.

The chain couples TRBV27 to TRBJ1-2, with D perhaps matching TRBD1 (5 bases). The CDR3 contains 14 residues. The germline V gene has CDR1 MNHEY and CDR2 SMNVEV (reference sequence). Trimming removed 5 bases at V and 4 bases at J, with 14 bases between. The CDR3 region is CASSPLKGPYGYTF. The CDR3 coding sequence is TGTGCCAGCAGTCCCCTTAAGGGGCCCTATGGCTACACCTTC.

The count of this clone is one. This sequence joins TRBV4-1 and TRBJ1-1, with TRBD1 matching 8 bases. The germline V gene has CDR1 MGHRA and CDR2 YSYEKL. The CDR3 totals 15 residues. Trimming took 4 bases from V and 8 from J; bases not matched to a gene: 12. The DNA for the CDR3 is TGCGCCAGCAGCCCCACGACAGGGGTGGCCGGAGAAGCTTTCTTT. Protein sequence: CASSPTTGVAGEAFF.

CDR3 loop: CASSLSIGEPQHF. Here the CDR3 DNA reads TGTGCCAGCAGTTTATCGATCGGAGAGCCCCAGCATTTT. The chain recombines TRBV27 with TRBJ1-5; D gene ambiguous. Trimming removed 0 bases at V and 8 bases at J, with 8 bases between. The CDR3 extends over 13 amino acids. Germline V gives CDR1 MNHEY, CDR2 SMNVEV (reference sequence).

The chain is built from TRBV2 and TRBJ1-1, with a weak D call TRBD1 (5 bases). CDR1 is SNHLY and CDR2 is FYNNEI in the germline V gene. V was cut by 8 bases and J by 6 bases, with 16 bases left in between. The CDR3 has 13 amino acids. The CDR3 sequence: CASRRLTDAEAFF. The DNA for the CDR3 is TGTGCCAGCCGAAGGTTGACAGACGCTGAAGCTTTCTTT.

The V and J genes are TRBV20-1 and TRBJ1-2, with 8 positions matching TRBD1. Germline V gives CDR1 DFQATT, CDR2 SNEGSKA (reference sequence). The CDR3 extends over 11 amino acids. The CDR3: CRPPRGLGYTF. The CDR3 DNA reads TGCAGGCCACCCAGGGGGCTTGGCTACACCTTC.

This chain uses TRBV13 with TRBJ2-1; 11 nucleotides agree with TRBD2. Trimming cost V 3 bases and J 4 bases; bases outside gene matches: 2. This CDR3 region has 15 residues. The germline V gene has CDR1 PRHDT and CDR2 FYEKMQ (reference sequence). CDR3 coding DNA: TGTGCCAGCAGCTTCACTAGCGGGGGTTACAATGAGCAGTTCTTC. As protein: CASSFTSGGYNEQFF.

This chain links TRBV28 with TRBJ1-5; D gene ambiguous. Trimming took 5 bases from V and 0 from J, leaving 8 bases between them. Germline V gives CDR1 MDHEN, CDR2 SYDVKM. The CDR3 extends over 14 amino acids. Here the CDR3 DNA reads TGTGCCAGCAGTCAACAGATTAGCAATCAGCCCCAGCATTTT. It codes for CASSQQISNQPQHF. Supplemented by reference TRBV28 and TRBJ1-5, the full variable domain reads DVKVTQSSRYLVKRTGEKVFLECVQDMDHENMFWYRQDPGLGLRLIYFSYDVKMKEKGDIPEGYSVSREKKERFSLILESASTNQTSMYLCASSQQISNQPQHFGDGTRLSIL.

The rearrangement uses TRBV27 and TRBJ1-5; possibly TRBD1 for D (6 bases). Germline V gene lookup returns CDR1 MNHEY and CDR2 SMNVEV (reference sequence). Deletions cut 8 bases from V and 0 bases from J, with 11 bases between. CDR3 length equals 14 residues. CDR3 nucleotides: TGTGCCAGCCGACAGGTTTATAGCAATCAGCCCCAGCATTTT. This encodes CASRQVYSNQPQHF.

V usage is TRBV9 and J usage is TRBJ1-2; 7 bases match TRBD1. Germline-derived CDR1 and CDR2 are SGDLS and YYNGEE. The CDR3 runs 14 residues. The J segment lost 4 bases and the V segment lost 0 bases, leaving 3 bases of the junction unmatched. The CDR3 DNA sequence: TGTGCCAGCAGCGTAGACAGGGGTCCCTATGGCTACACCTTC. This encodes CASSVDRGPYGYTF.

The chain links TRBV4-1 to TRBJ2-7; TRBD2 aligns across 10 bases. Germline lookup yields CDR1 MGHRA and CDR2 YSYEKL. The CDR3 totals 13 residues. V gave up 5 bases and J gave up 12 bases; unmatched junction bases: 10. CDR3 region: CASSTALAGPRYF. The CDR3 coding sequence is TGCGCCAGCAGCACCGCACTAGCGGGGCCACGGTACTTC.

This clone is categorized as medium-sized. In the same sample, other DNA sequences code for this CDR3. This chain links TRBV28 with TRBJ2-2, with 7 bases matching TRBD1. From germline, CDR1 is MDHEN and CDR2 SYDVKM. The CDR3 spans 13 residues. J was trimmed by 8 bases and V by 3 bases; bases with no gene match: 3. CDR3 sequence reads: CASSFRGTGELFF. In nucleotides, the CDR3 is TGTGCCAGCAGTTTCAGGGGGACAGGGGAGCTGTTTTTT.

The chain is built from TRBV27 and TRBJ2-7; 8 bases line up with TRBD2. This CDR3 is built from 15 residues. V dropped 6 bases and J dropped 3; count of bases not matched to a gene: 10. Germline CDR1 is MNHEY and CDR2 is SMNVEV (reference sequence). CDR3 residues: CASSDRGGAYYEQYF. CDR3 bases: TGTGCCAGCAGCGATCGGGGGGGAGCTTACTACGAGCAGTACTTC.

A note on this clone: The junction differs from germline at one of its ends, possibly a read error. CDR3 DNA sequence: TGCGCTTCGGGGGTCGGCACTGAAGCTTTCTTT. Protein: CASGVGTEAFF. The rearrangement uses TRBV6-5 and TRBJ1-1; a possible D gene is TRBD1 (5 bases). CDR3 size: 11 residues. Germline-derived CDR1 and CDR2 are MNHEY and SVGAGI.

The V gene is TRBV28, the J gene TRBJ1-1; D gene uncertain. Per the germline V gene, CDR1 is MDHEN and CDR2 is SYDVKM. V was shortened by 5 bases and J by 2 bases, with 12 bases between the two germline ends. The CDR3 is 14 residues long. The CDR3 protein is CASSPRSGNTEAFF. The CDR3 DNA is TGTGCCAGCAGTCCCCGGTCAGGCAACACTGAAGCTTTCTTT.

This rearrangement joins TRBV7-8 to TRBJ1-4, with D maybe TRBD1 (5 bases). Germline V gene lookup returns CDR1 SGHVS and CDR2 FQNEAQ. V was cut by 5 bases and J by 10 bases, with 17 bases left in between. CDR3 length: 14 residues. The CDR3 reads CASSERGGEGKLFF. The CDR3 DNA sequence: TGTGCCAGCAGCGAAAGGGGAGGGGAGGGAAAACTGTTTTTT.

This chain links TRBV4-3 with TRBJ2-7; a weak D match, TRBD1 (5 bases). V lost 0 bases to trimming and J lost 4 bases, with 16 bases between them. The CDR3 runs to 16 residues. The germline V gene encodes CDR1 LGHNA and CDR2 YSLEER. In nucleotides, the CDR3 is TGCGCCAGCAGCCAAGATCCCCAGGGAACGATGTACGAGCAGTACTTC. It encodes CASSQDPQGTMYEQYF.

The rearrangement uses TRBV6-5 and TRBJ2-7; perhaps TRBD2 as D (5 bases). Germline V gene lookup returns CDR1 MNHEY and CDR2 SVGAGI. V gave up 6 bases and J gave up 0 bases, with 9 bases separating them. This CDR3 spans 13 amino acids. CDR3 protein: CASREGGSYEQYF. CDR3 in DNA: TGTGCCAGCAGAGAGGGCGGCTCCTACGAGCAGTACTTC.

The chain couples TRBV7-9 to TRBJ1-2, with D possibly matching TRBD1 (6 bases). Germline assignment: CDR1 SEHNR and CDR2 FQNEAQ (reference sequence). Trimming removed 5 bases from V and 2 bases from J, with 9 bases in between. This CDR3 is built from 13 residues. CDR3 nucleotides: TGTGCCAGCAGCCCGGGACAAAACTATGGCTACACCTTC. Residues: CASSPGQNYGYTF.

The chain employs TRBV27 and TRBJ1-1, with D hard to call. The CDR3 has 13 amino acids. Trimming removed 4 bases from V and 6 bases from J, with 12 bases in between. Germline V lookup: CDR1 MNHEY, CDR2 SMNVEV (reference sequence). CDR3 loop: CASSSAGFAEAFF. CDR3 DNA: TGTGCCAGCAGTTCAGCGGGATTCGCTGAAGCTTTCTTT.

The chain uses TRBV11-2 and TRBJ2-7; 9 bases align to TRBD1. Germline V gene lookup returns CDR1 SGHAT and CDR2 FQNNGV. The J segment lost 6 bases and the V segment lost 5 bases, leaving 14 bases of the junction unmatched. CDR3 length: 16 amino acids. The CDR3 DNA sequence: TGTGCCAGCAGCGAAGGGCCGGGACAGGGAAAGAGCGAGCAGTACTTC. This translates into CASSEGPGQGKSEQYF.

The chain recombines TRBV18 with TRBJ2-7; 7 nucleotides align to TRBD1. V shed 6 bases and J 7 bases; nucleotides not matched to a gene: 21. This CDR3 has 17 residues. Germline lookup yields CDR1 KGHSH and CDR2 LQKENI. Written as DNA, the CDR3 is TGTGCCAGCTCTTCCACGGGATCCCAAGGGGGCAGGTGGGAGCAGTACTTC. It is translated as CASSSTGSQGGRWEQYF. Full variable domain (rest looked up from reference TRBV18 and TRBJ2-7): NAGVMQNPRHLVRRRGQEARLRCSPMKGHSHVYWYRQLPEEGLKFMVYLQKENIIDESGMPKERFSAEFPKEGPSILRIQQVVRGDSAAYFCASSSTGSQGGRWEQYFGPGTRLTVT.

CDR3 sequence (DNA): TGTGCCAGCAGCCCAACAGGGAGATTTGATGAAAAACTGTTTTTT. Its translation is CASSPTGRFDEKLFF. The chain employs TRBV11-1 and TRBJ1-4, with D maybe TRBD1 (6 bases). CDR3 length: 15 amino acids. Trimming pared 5 bases from V and 6 bases from J, leaving 16 bases between. Germline values: CDR1 SGHAT, CDR2 FQDESV (reference sequence). Drawing the rest from reference TRBV11-1 and TRBJ1-4, the complete variable domain is EAEVAQSPRYKITEKSQAVAFWCDPISGHATLYWYRQILGQGPELLVQFQDESVVDDSQLPKDRFSAERLKGVDSTLKIQPAELGDSAMYLCASSPTGRFDEKLFFGSGTQLSVL.

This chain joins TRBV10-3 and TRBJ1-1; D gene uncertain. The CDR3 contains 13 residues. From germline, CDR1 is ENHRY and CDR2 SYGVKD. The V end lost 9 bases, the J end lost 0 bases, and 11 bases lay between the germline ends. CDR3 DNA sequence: TGTGCCATTGGGGAGGGCCTGAACACTGAAGCTTTCTTT. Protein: CAIGEGLNTEAFF.

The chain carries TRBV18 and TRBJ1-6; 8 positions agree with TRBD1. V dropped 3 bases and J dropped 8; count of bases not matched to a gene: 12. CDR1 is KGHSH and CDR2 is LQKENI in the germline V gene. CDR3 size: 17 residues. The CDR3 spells CASSPDRQGFVDSPLHF. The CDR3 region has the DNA TGTGCCAGCTCACCTGATAGACAGGGGTTTGTGGATTCACCCCTCCACTTT.

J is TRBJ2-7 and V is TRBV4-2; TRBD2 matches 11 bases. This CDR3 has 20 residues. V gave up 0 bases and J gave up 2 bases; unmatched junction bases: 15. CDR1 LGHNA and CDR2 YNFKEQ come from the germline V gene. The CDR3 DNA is TGTGCCAGCAGCCAAGAGACAGGGGAGATACTAGCGGGAGTTCCCTACGAGCAGTACTTC. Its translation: CASSQETGEILAGVPYEQYF.

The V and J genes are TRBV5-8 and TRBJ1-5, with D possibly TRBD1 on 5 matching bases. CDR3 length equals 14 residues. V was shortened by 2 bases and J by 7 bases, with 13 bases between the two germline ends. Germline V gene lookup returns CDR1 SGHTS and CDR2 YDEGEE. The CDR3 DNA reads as TGTGCCAGCAGCTTTAAGGAGGGGCACCAGCCCCAGCATTTT. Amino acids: CASSFKEGHQPQHF.

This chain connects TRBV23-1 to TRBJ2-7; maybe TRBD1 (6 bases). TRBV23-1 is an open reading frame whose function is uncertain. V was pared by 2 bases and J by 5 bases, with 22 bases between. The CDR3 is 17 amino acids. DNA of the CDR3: TGCGCCAGCAGTCAACCGCAATTAAACAGGGCCCCCCACGAGCAGTACGTC. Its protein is CASSQPQLNRAPHEQYV.

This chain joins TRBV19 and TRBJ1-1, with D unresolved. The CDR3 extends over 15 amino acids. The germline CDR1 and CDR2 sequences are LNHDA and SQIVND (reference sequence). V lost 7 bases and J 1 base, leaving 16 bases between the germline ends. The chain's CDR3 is CASTSDPGENTEAFF. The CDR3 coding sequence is TGTGCCAGTACCTCCGACCCCGGGGAGAACACTGAAGCTTTCTTT.